The clone carrying this T cell receptor beta chain turned up a few times. Its antigen is as yet unknown. This sample was included in a study of cytomegalovirus exposure and HLA in healthy donors. V was shortened by 0 bases and J by 0 bases, with 8 bases between the two germline ends. Germline values: CDR1 LGHNA, CDR2 YSLEER. The CDR3 has 16 residues. It was with 60 Vbeta and 13 Jbeta primers that the PCR ran. TCRdb keeps only in-frame clones here, not all; method: immunoSEQ multiplex PCR. The sample carries around 180,000 clones, 80% to 90% recorded once. Study observations and caveats: Most CMV-associated TCR beta chains were later found to appear HLA-restricted. Some TCR beta chains (more than 150 of them) were listed as cytomegalovirus-associated.

This chain uses TRBV4-3 with TRBJ2-2; D remains unclear. The receptor comes from a male donor in good health and CMV-seronegative. The specimen was PBMCs. CDR3 protein: CASSQDWATNTGELFF. CDR3 nucleotides: TGCGCCAGCAGCCAAGATTGGGCTACGAACACCGGGGAGCTGTTTTTT.